This T cell receptor beta chain was retrieved from a study of shared clonotypes between healthy human individuals. TCRdb's table, derived via immunoSEQ multiplex PCR, lists solely in-frame clones and lacks some. The sample comprises roughly 1,500,000 clones, 98% of which are singletons, and approximately 0.38% rests with the top ten. In the case of this clone: Its antigen is unidentified.

The V segment lost 4 bases and the J segment 5 bases; nucleotides outside the gene matches: 9. This CDR3 has 14 residues. CDR1 SGHNT and CDR2 YYREEE come from the germline V gene (reference sequence). Study-wide results and caveats: Measured sharing among donors was expected to vary with sequencing depth.

The sequenced sample consisted of naive CD4+ T cells sorted from blood. Subset: CD45RA+ positively selected. The clonotype comes from a young man in good health. V usage is TRBV5-4 and J usage is TRBJ2-7; 7 bases align to TRBD1. The CDR3, as DNA: TGTGCCAGCAGCCCGACAGGGAATTTTGACGAGCAGTACTTC. Its translation is CASSPTGNFDEQYF.